This record concerns one TCR beta chain sequence. Its cognate antigen is unknown. This sample is part of a study of cytomegalovirus exposure and HLA in healthy donors. About the research overall: An earlier analysis identified 110 million or so unique TCR beta sequences in 150 million to 200 million T cells. About 85 million unique TCR sequences came from HLA-typed donors in an early release.

Regarding donors, all were healthy bone marrow donors. Study-wide results and caveats: Beyond CMV serostatus, there was no information to go on about immune exposure.

Researchers ran the PCR with 60 Vbeta and 13 Jbeta primers. The data were produced by immunoSEQ multiplex PCR, yet TCRdb's version contains in-frame clones alone and is incomplete. The top ten clones hold approximately 28% of a sample with around 120,000 clones, around 74% of them seen once. The CDR3 loop spans 14 amino acids. The V segment lost 4 bases and the J segment 8 bases; nucleotides outside the gene matches: 9. Per the germline V gene, CDR1 is SGDLS and CDR2 is YYNGEE. The chain links TRBV9 to TRBJ2-1, with 7 positions matching TRBD2. This clonotype originated in a man aged 60-69 years in good health and CMV-seropositive. The sequencing sample was made of PBMCs. CDR3 in amino acids: CASSYRGGRDEQFF. CDR3 coding DNA: TGTGCCAGCAGCTACCGGGGAGGGAGGGATGAGCAGTTCTTC.